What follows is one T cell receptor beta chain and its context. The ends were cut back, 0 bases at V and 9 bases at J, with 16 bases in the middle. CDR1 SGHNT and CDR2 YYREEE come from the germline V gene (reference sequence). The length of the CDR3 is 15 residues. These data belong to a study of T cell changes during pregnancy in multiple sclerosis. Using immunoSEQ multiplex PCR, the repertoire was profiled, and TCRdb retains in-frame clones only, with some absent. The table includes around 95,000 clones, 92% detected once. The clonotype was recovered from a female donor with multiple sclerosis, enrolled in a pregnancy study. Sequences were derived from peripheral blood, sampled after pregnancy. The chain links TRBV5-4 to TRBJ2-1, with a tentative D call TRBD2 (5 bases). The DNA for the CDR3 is TGTGCCAGCAGCTTGGTCCTAGCCGCAAAGTCTGAGCAGTTCTTC. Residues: CASSLVLAAKSEQFF.